A single sample is the source of the 28 T cell receptor beta chains below, sequenced in a study of cytomegalovirus exposure and HLA in healthy donors. The PCR made use of 60 Vbeta and 13 Jbeta primers. Sequencing used immunoSEQ multiplex PCR; TCRdb keeps in-frame clones, though not all of them. This sample carries 50,000 or so clones, about 69% of them seen once, and the ten largest clones take over 30%. Sequenced sample: PBMCs. These receptors came from a man aged 40-55 years in good health and CMV-seropositive.

This clone was counted only a few times. The rearrangement links TRBV5-8 to TRBJ1-1; 9 nucleotides match TRBD1. The CDR3 is made up of 14 amino acids. Trimming removed 3 bases from V and 1 base from J; junction bases left unmatched: 1. In germline, CDR1 is SGHTS, CDR2 YDEGEE. The CDR3 coding sequence is TGTGCCAGCAGCTGGGGACAGGGGAACACTGAAGCTTTCTTT. Residues: CASSWGQGNTEAFF.

The chain recombines TRBV20-1 with TRBJ2-7; tentatively, D is TRBD1 (6 bases). CDR3 length: 11 residues. CDR1 and CDR2 from the germline V gene are DFQATT and SNEGSKA (reference sequence). V dropped 1 base and J dropped 7 bases, with 8 bases sitting between them. The CDR3: CSARAQGEQYF. In DNA, the CDR3 is TGCAGTGCTAGAGCCCAGGGGGAGCAGTACTTC.

V gene TRBV2 combines with J gene TRBJ1-1, with TRBD1 matching 7 bases. The V gene's germline CDR1 is SNHLY and CDR2 FYNNEI. V trimming: 6 bases; J trimming: 1 base; junction bases outside the gene matches: 5. The CDR3 spans 14 residues. CDR3 sequence (DNA): TGTGCCAGCAGCCCACGGACAGGGAACACTGAAGCTTTCTTT. This codes for CASSPRTGNTEAFF.

The genes are TRBV4-2 and TRBJ2-2; tentatively, D is TRBD2 (7 bases). CDR3 length: 16 amino acids. Germline values: CDR1 LGHNA, CDR2 YNFKEQ. With 4 bases removed from V and 5 bases from J, the gap between germline ends came to 17 bases. The CDR3 loop is CASSPGGGGRTGELFF. CDR3 nucleotides: TGTGCCAGCAGCCCTGGGGGCGGGGGAAGGACCGGGGAGCTGTTTTTT.

CDR3 amino acids: CASGTSVWEQFF. The CDR3 coding sequence is TGTGCCAGCGGGACTAGCGTATGGGAGCAGTTCTTC. The chain recombines TRBV2 with TRBJ2-1, with TRBD2 matching over 10 bases. The germline CDR1 and CDR2 sequences are SNHLY and FYNNEI. The V segment lost 8 bases and the J segment 10 bases; nucleotides outside the gene matches: 5. The CDR3 is 12 amino acids.

CDR3 loop: CASSVNPGTGRGETQYF. The CDR3 DNA reads TGTGCCAGCAGTGTGAACCCCGGGACAGGGAGGGGAGAGACCCAGTACTTC. The gene calls are TRBV6-1 and TRBJ2-5; 9 bases are shared with TRBD1. V was clipped by 4 bases and J by 4 bases; unmatched bases: 13. The CDR3 contains 17 residues. The germline V gene has CDR1 MNHNS and CDR2 SASEGT.

The chain employs TRBV12-2 and TRBJ1-5. TRBV12-2 is a pseudogene segment. This CDR3 comprises 17 residues. CDR3 sequence: CASRPPKRIFSNQPQHF. The CDR3 DNA follows: TGTGCAAGTCGCCCCCCCAAGAGAATATTTAGCAATCAGCCCCAGCATTTT.

The table lists this clone with a few counts. V and J are TRBV7-8 and TRBJ2-7; 8 bases line up with TRBD1. The CDR3 runs to 14 residues. Losses at the gene ends were 4 bases for V and 0 bases for J; bases not matched to a gene: 2. Germline CDR1 and CDR2: SGHVS and FQNEAQ. CDR3 amino acids: CASSSDRGSYEQYF. The CDR3 DNA follows: TGTGCCAGCAGCTCAGACAGGGGCTCCTACGAGCAGTACTTC. The variable domain in full, with the rest retrieved from reference TRBV7-8 and TRBJ2-7, is GAGVSQSPRYKVAKRGQDVALRCDPISGHVSLFWYQQALGQGPEFLTYFQNEAQLDKSGLPSDRFFAERPEGSVSTLKIQRTQQEDSAVYLCASSSDRGSYEQYFGPGTRLTVT.

The J gene is TRBJ1-2, the V gene TRBV4-3; TRBD1 matches at 7 bases. CDR1 and CDR2 from the germline V gene are LGHNA and YSLEER. The CDR3 has 15 amino acids. The trim removed 4 bases at V and 1 base at J, leaving 6 bases unmatched. The CDR3 loop reads CASSPDRDFNYGYTF. DNA for the CDR3: TGCGCCAGCAGCCCAGACAGGGACTTTAACTATGGCTACACCTTC.

The rearrangement uses TRBV2 and TRBJ1-1; D ambiguous. Deletions cut 7 bases from V and 5 bases from J, with 14 bases between. CDR3 length equals 13 residues. CDR1 SNHLY and CDR2 FYNNEI come from the germline V gene. In nucleotides, the CDR3 is TGTGCCAGCATGAGGGAGGGAAATACTGAAGCTTTCTTT. Residues: CASMREGNTEAFF.

This chain links TRBV5-4 with TRBJ1-1; 8 nucleotides match TRBD1. This CDR3 region has 14 residues. Germline loops: CDR1 SGHNT, CDR2 YYREEE (reference sequence). Trimming cost V 4 bases and J 3 bases; bases outside gene matches: 5. DNA of the CDR3: TGTGCCAGCAGCCCCGACAGGGGAGACACTGAAGCTTTCTTT. Its translation: CASSPDRGDTEAFF.

The chain carries TRBV6-5 and TRBJ2-7; TRBD1 matches at 7 bases. CDR1 and CDR2 (germline): MNHEY, SVGAGI. The V and J ends lost 5 bases and 0 bases, in that order; junction bases with no gene match: 7. The CDR3 has 15 amino acids. CDR3 loop: CASSRGDSFSYEQYF. In nucleotides, the CDR3 is TGTGCCAGCAGTAGAGGGGACAGTTTCTCCTACGAGCAGTACTTC.

CDR3 DNA sequence: TGTGCCAGCAGTTACTCAGGGGGCAGCTCCGGCAATGGCTACACCTTC. Protein product: CASSYSGGSSGNGYTF. The chain has TRBV6-5 and TRBJ1-2; 7 positions agree with TRBD1. The germline V gene has CDR1 MNHEY and CDR2 SVGAGI. The J segment lost 6 bases and the V segment lost 0 bases, leaving 10 bases of the junction unmatched. The CDR3 spans 16 residues.

This chain links TRBV10-2 with TRBJ2-7; no reliable D call. Per germline, CDR1 WSHSY and CDR2 SAAADI. The germline V and J ends were trimmed by 4 bases and 3 bases, with 10 bases remaining between them. The CDR3 length is 13 residues. The CDR3 loop reads CASSANPYYEQYF. DNA of the CDR3: TGCGCCAGCAGTGCGAACCCCTACTACGAGCAGTACTTC.

V gene TRBV11-2 combines with J gene TRBJ2-7, with 10 bases aligning to TRBD2. Germline V gene data show CDR1 as SGHAT and CDR2 as FQNNGV. The length of the CDR3 is 15 residues. V gave up 0 bases and J gave up 5 bases; unmatched junction bases: 4. Here the CDR3 reads CASSLDSSGGHEQYF. Written as DNA, the CDR3 is TGTGCCAGCAGCTTAGATTCTAGCGGGGGACACGAGCAGTACTTC.

This clone has more than one count but fewer than ten. This rearrangement joins TRBV11-2 to TRBJ1-3; 8 nucleotides align to TRBD1. This CDR3 is 17 amino acids long. Germline CDR1 and CDR2: SGHAT and FQNNGV. V dropped 5 bases and J dropped 6; count of bases not matched to a gene: 15. CDR3 in amino acids: CASSLFQGAKMENTIYF. CDR3 nucleotides: TGTGCCAGCAGCCTTTTTCAGGGGGCGAAAATGGAAAACACCATATATTTT. Based on the CDR3 plus reference TRBV11-2 and TRBJ1-3, the full variable domain is EAGVAQSPRYKIIEKRQSVAFWCNPISGHATLYWYQQILGQGPKLLIQFQNNGVVDDSQLPKDRFSAERLKGVDSTLKIQPAKLEDSAVYLCASSLFQGAKMENTIYFGEGSWLTVV.

The genes are TRBV6-5 and TRBJ2-3; no clear D. The V gene's germline CDR1 is MNHEY and CDR2 SVGAGI. The V and J ends lost 5 bases and 6 bases respectively, with 12 bases between them. This CDR3 is built from 13 residues. The CDR3 sequence is CASSIRIRDTQYF. CDR3 DNA sequence: TGTGCCAGCAGTATCAGGATTAGGGATACGCAGTATTTT.

This chain connects TRBV6-1 to TRBJ1-5; a possible D gene is TRBD1 (5 bases). This CDR3 comprises 20 residues. V was pared by 0 bases and J by 1 base, with 22 bases between. Germline V gene data show CDR1 as MNHNS and CDR2 as SASEGT. DNA for the CDR3: TGTGCCAGCAGTGAAGCCAATCGTCAGGGATATGAGACAAGCAATCAGCCCCAGCATTTT. Translating gives CASSEANRQGYETSNQPQHF.

The chain carries TRBV7-8 and TRBJ1-2, with D unresolved. V lost 0 bases and J lost 2, with 13 bases in between. CDR3 size: 16 residues. Germline V gene lookup returns CDR1 SGHVS and CDR2 FQNEAQ. In DNA, the CDR3 is TGTGCCAGCAGCTTAGCGCTAGGGAGAGGCAACTATGGCTACACCTTC. Its protein is CASSLALGRGNYGYTF.

The chain joins TRBV29-1 to TRBJ1-2, with D possibly being TRBD1 (6 bases). V was pared by 1 base and J by 6 bases, with 15 bases between. Germline V gives CDR1 SQVTM, CDR2 ANQGSEA. CDR3 length equals 14 residues. CDR3 loop: CSVEGDYEGDGYTF. DNA of the CDR3: TGCAGCGTTGAAGGGGATTACGAGGGGGATGGCTACACCTTC.

This chain connects TRBV14 to TRBJ2-5; a weak D match, TRBD1 (6 bases). This CDR3 has 15 residues. Trimming removed 0 bases from V and 10 bases from J, with 18 bases in between. Germline CDR1 is SGHDN and CDR2 is FVKESK. The CDR3 DNA follows: TGTGCCAGCAGCCAAGACGAGGGGGTACAAGGGGTCCAGTACTTC. Translated: CASSQDEGVQGVQYF. Full variable domain (remainder filled in from reference TRBV14 and TRBJ2-5): EAGVTQFPSHSVIEKGQTVTLRCDPISGHDNLYWYRRVMGKEIKFLLHFVKESKQDESGMPNNRFLAERTGGTYSTLKVQPAELEDSGVYFCASSQDEGVQGVQYFGPGTRLLVL.

The chain links TRBV7-2 to TRBJ2-7; maybe TRBD1 (6 bases). The CDR3 length is 13 residues. V lost 4 bases, J lost 3 bases, and 10 bases lay in between. Germline loops: CDR1 SGHTA, CDR2 FQGNSA. CDR3: CASSSTQGYEQYF. CDR3 nucleotides: TGTGCCAGCAGCTCCACACAGGGCTACGAGCAGTACTTC.

The chain couples TRBV7-6 to TRBJ2-5; D perhaps matches TRBD1 (6 bases). CDR1 SGHVS and CDR2 FNYEAQ come from the germline V gene. The CDR3 covers 15 residues. Trimming removed 1 base at V and 5 bases at J, with 14 bases between. The CDR3 spells CASSLVPGERETQYF. CDR3 nucleotide sequence: TGTGCCAGCAGCTTAGTCCCAGGGGAAAGGGAGACCCAGTACTTC.

V gene TRBV29-1 combines with J gene TRBJ2-3; 7 nucleotides line up with TRBD2. The CDR3 consists of 15 residues. Germline V gene sequence: CDR1 SQVTM, CDR2 ANQGSEA. The ends lost 7 bases at V and 4 bases at J; junction bases unmatched: 14. CDR3 bases: TGCAGCGCCCTGGGGCCGGCGGGAGAATCAGATACGCAGTATTTT. It codes for CSALGPAGESDTQYF.

This chain connects TRBV11-2 to TRBJ2-7; no clear D. V gave up 1 base and J gave up 2 bases, with 12 bases separating them. From germline, CDR1 is SGHAT and CDR2 FQNNGV. The CDR3 spans 15 residues. CDR3 amino acids: CASSLGSAPTYEQYF. The CDR3 DNA reads TGTGCCAGCAGCTTAGGCTCCGCCCCTACCTACGAGCAGTACTTC.

The rearrangement uses TRBV5-8 and TRBJ1-2; possible D gene TRBD1, 6 bases. V lost 0 bases, J lost 4 bases, and 13 bases lay in between. The CDR3 has 15 residues. From germline, CDR1 is SGHTS and CDR2 YDEGEE. Here the CDR3 DNA reads TGTGCCAGCAGCTTGGAGTCAGGCAGGGGCTATGGCTACACCTTC. Its protein product is CASSLESGRGYGYTF.

V is TRBV7-2 and J is TRBJ1-1, with D perhaps TRBD1 (6 bases). This CDR3 comprises 15 residues. Germline loops: CDR1 SGHTA, CDR2 FQGNSA. V lost 2 bases and J lost 1, with 11 bases in between. The CDR3: CASSLTTGKNTEAFF. The CDR3 DNA follows: TGTGCCAGCAGCTTAACGACAGGCAAGAACACTGAAGCTTTCTTT.

This clone was found many times. V and J are TRBV5-6 and TRBJ2-1; D is possibly TRBD2 (6 bases). V was cut by 0 bases and J by 5 bases, with 9 bases left in between. CDR3 length: 14 residues. Looked up from germline, CDR1 is SGHDT and CDR2 is YYEEEE. The CDR3 loop reads CASSLGGGHNEQFF. CDR3 DNA sequence: TGTGCCAGCAGCTTGGGGGGAGGACACAATGAGCAGTTCTTC.